The rows below give T cell receptor beta chains drawn from one sample of a study of CD8+ T cells in alopecia areata. The protocol was immunoSEQ multiplex PCR, while the TCRdb copy is restricted to in-frame clones and leaves out a portion. The sample consists of around 100,000 clones, about two thirds of them appearing once. This sample comprised CD8+ T cells sorted from blood, obtained between weeks 43 and 45, from a patient treated with tofacitinib. The receptor source for this set is a human donor with alopecia areata. The CDR3 runs from the conserved cysteine through the conserved F or W. Fields, in order: CDR3 DNA, CDR3 protein, J gene, CDR3 length, clone size, V gene, D gene. A D gene is named only where the DNA matches it firmly. Clone size is shown for a subset of rows, as once, few, many or a class of expanded clone.

cdr3_nt: TGTGCCAGCAGTGACAGAGGACAGGGTGGTCAGCCCCAGCATTTT
cdr3_aa: CASSDRGQGGQPQHF
j_call: TRBJ1-5
cdr3_length: 15
clone_size: NA
v_call: TRBV6-4
d_call: TRBD1

cdr3_nt: TGTGCCAGCAGCGTAGTGACCGGGGAGCTGTTTTTT
cdr3_aa: CASSVVTGELFF
j_call: TRBJ2-2
cdr3_length: 12
clone_size: NA
v_call: TRBV9
d_call: NA

cdr3_nt: TGTGCCTGGACAGGCCCAAGCACAGATACGCAGTATTTT
cdr3_aa: CAWTGPSTDTQYF
j_call: TRBJ2-3
cdr3_length: 13
clone_size: NA
v_call: TRBV30
d_call: NA

cdr3_nt: TGTGCCAGCAGCCAGATACCTTTCCCAACCTACGAGCAGTACTTC
cdr3_aa: CASSQIPFPTYEQYF
j_call: TRBJ2-7
cdr3_length: 15
clone_size: NA
v_call: TRBV14
d_call: NA

cdr3_nt: TGTGCCAGCAGTTCCTTGGGACAGGGAAACGAGCAGTACTTC
cdr3_aa: CASSSLGQGNEQYF
j_call: TRBJ2-7
cdr3_length: 14
clone_size: NA
v_call: TRBV27
d_call: TRBD1

cdr3_nt: TGTGCCAGCAGCCCGACAGGGTTCTACGAGCAGTACTTC
cdr3_aa: CASSPTGFYEQYF
j_call: TRBJ2-7
cdr3_length: 13
clone_size: NA
v_call: TRBV27
d_call: TRBD1

cdr3_nt: TGCGCCAGCAGCCAAGGGAAGCGTGCCGGGCCAGAAAACCTAAACATTCAGTACTTC
cdr3_aa: CASSQGKRAGPENLNIQYF
j_call: TRBJ2-4
cdr3_length: 19
clone_size: NA
v_call: TRBV4-3
d_call: NA

cdr3_nt: TGCGCCAGCAGTGAGCGCCCTAGCGGGGGGATGAATGAGCAGTTCTTC
cdr3_aa: CASSERPSGGMNEQFF
j_call: TRBJ2-1
cdr3_length: 16
clone_size: NA
v_call: TRBV10-2
d_call: TRBD2

cdr3_nt: TGCAGCGTTGTGGGAGGGTTAGGAACACCTTACGAGCAGTACTTC
cdr3_aa: CSVVGGLGTPYEQYF
j_call: TRBJ2-7
cdr3_length: 15
clone_size: NA
v_call: TRBV29-1
d_call: TRBD2

cdr3_nt: TGTGCCAGCAGCCTGACCGAAGCCCCCAGGGCCCTCCACTTT
cdr3_aa: CASSLTEAPRALHF
j_call: TRBJ1-6
cdr3_length: 14
clone_size: NA
v_call: TRBV27
d_call: NA

cdr3_nt: TGTGCCAGCACCTCGGTCTCCTACAATGAGCAGTTCTTC
cdr3_aa: CASTSVSYNEQFF
j_call: TRBJ2-1
cdr3_length: 13
clone_size: NA
v_call: TRBV21-1
d_call: NA

cdr3_nt: TGTGCCAGTAGGGAGGGAACTGAAGCTTTCTTT
cdr3_aa: CASREGTEAFF
j_call: TRBJ1-1
cdr3_length: 11
clone_size: NA
v_call: TRBV19
d_call: NA

cdr3_nt: TGTGCCAGCAGTCCCCCGGGTAAGGGGCGGATCTACGAGCAGTACTTC
cdr3_aa: CASSPPGKGRIYEQYF
j_call: TRBJ2-7
cdr3_length: 16
clone_size: few
v_call: TRBV27
d_call: NA

cdr3_nt: TGTGCCAGCAGCTCCACAGGGAGGACTGAAGCTTTCTTT
cdr3_aa: CASSSTGRTEAFF
j_call: TRBJ1-1
cdr3_length: 13
clone_size: NA
v_call: TRBV7-3
d_call: NA

cdr3_nt: TGTGCCAGCAGCAAGCAGCAGGGTGCCACTGAAGCTTTCTTT
cdr3_aa: CASSKQQGATEAFF
j_call: TRBJ1-1
cdr3_length: 14
clone_size: NA
v_call: TRBV13
d_call: NA

cdr3_nt: TGCGCCAGCAGCTTAGAGCCGGGGACAGCTTATAGCAATCAGCCCCAGCATTTT
cdr3_aa: CASSLEPGTAYSNQPQHF
j_call: TRBJ1-5
cdr3_length: 18
clone_size: NA
v_call: TRBV5-1
d_call: TRBD1

cdr3_nt: TGTGCCAGCAGCCCGGACAGAGACTACTCCTACGAGCAGTACTTC
cdr3_aa: CASSPDRDYSYEQYF
j_call: TRBJ2-7
cdr3_length: 15
clone_size: NA
v_call: TRBV27
d_call: NA

cdr3_nt: TGCGCCAGCACCTATACCCGACCAACAAAGGAGAATGAGCAGTTCTTC
cdr3_aa: CASTYTRPTKENEQFF
j_call: TRBJ2-1
cdr3_length: 16
clone_size: NA
v_call: TRBV23-1
d_call: NA

cdr3_nt: TGTGCCAGCAGCATGGGGACAGGGATCTACAATGAGCAGTTCTTC
cdr3_aa: CASSMGTGIYNEQFF
j_call: TRBJ2-1
cdr3_length: 15
clone_size: NA
v_call: TRBV7-9
d_call: TRBD1

cdr3_nt: TGTGCCAGCAGCGTGGGTCTAGTCCCCAACCCAGGCTACACCTTC
cdr3_aa: CASSVGLVPNPGYTF
j_call: TRBJ1-2
cdr3_length: 15
clone_size: NA
v_call: TRBV9
d_call: NA

cdr3_nt: TGTGCCAGCTCACCCGGACAGATCTACGAGCAGTACTTC
cdr3_aa: CASSPGQIYEQYF
j_call: TRBJ2-7
cdr3_length: 13
clone_size: once
v_call: TRBV18
d_call: NA

cdr3_nt: TGTGCCAGCAGCCCCGGGACTAGCGGGGGAGAGACCCAGTACTTC
cdr3_aa: CASSPGTSGGETQYF
j_call: TRBJ2-5
cdr3_length: 15
clone_size: NA
v_call: TRBV11-2
d_call: TRBD2

cdr3_nt: TGTGCCACCAGCAGTCGGACTAAGAGATTCCGGGGTGAAGCTTTCTTT
cdr3_aa: CATSSRTKRFRGEAFF
j_call: TRBJ1-1
cdr3_length: 16
clone_size: NA
v_call: TRBV15
d_call: NA

cdr3_nt: TGTGCCAGCAGCTTAGTCCTCAGCCCCTCTGAAGCTTTCTTT
cdr3_aa: CASSLVLSPSEAFF
j_call: TRBJ1-1
cdr3_length: 14
clone_size: NA
v_call: TRBV7-8
d_call: NA

cdr3_nt: TGTGCCAGCAGCTTAGATCTGCCCACCCGGGATACGCAGTATTTT
cdr3_aa: CASSLDLPTRDTQYF
j_call: TRBJ2-3
cdr3_length: 15
clone_size: NA
v_call: TRBV11-2
d_call: NA

cdr3_nt: TGTGCCAGCAGCCTCACGGGCGCCCAGTACGAGCAGTACTTC
cdr3_aa: CASSLTGAQYEQYF
j_call: TRBJ2-7
cdr3_length: 14
clone_size: NA
v_call: TRBV27
d_call: NA

cdr3_nt: TGCAGCGCCGACGACAGGGCAGGGGAGCAGTACTTC
cdr3_aa: CSADDRAGEQYF
j_call: TRBJ2-7
cdr3_length: 12
clone_size: few
v_call: TRBV29-1
d_call: TRBD1

cdr3_nt: TGTGCCAGCAGCTTGGATGTCGTGGACAGTCCCTACGAGCAGTACTTC
cdr3_aa: CASSLDVVDSPYEQYF
j_call: TRBJ2-7
cdr3_length: 16
clone_size: few
v_call: TRBV5-8
d_call: NA

cdr3_nt: TGTGCCAGCAGCTTGGGACAGGGCGGGACTGAAGCTTTCTTT
cdr3_aa: CASSLGQGGTEAFF
j_call: TRBJ1-1
cdr3_length: 14
clone_size: NA
v_call: TRBV5-6
d_call: TRBD1

cdr3_nt: TGTGCCAGCAGCGGAGGCTGGGACTATGGCTACACCTTC
cdr3_aa: CASSGGWDYGYTF
j_call: TRBJ1-2
cdr3_length: 13
clone_size: NA
v_call: TRBV7-2
d_call: NA

cdr3_nt: TGTGCCAGCAGTTTACGGGGGACTGAAGCTTTCTTT
cdr3_aa: CASSLRGTEAFF
j_call: TRBJ1-1
cdr3_length: 12
clone_size: NA
v_call: TRBV27
d_call: NA

cdr3_nt: TGTGCCATCAGCTACACTAGCGGTGAGCATGACAATGAGCAGTTCTTC
cdr3_aa: CAISYTSGEHDNEQFF
j_call: TRBJ2-1
cdr3_length: 16
clone_size: few
v_call: TRBV10-3
d_call: TRBD2

cdr3_nt: TGCAGCGTTGTAGTCGAACAGGGAAGGAGAGAGACCCAGTACTTC
cdr3_aa: CSVVVEQGRRETQYF
j_call: TRBJ2-5
cdr3_length: 15
clone_size: NA
v_call: TRBV29-1
d_call: NA

cdr3_nt: TGTGCCAGCAGTTTGCGGACGGCGCTTGGTTCACCCCTCCACTTT
cdr3_aa: CASSLRTALGSPLHF
j_call: TRBJ1-6
cdr3_length: 15
clone_size: NA
v_call: TRBV7-3
d_call: NA

cdr3_nt: TGTGCCTGGAGCAGTCAATCCGGGCAGCCCCAGCATTTT
cdr3_aa: CAWSSQSGQPQHF
j_call: TRBJ1-5
cdr3_length: 13
clone_size: NA
v_call: TRBV30
d_call: NA

cdr3_nt: TGTGCCAGCAGTTACGAGACTGAAGCTTTCTTT
cdr3_aa: CASSYETEAFF
j_call: TRBJ1-1
cdr3_length: 11
clone_size: NA
v_call: TRBV7-9
d_call: NA

cdr3_nt: TGTGCCAGCAGCTTACAGGGGAACGGTGAAGCTTTCTTT
cdr3_aa: CASSLQGNGEAFF
j_call: TRBJ1-1
cdr3_length: 13
clone_size: once
v_call: TRBV7-3
d_call: NA

cdr3_nt: TGCAGCGTAGATACCCGGGACAGCTACACTGAAGCTTTCTTT
cdr3_aa: CSVDTRDSYTEAFF
j_call: TRBJ1-1
cdr3_length: 14
clone_size: NA
v_call: TRBV29-1
d_call: TRBD1

cdr3_nt: TGCGCCAGCAGCCAAGAGTCGGGCGGTAGCACAGATACGCAGTATTTT
cdr3_aa: CASSQESGGSTDTQYF
j_call: TRBJ2-3
cdr3_length: 16
clone_size: NA
v_call: TRBV4-3
d_call: NA

cdr3_nt: TGTGCCATCAGTGAGGCAGAGGGGAACTATGGCTACACCTTC
cdr3_aa: CAISEAEGNYGYTF
j_call: TRBJ1-2
cdr3_length: 14
clone_size: NA
v_call: TRBV10-3
d_call: NA

cdr3_nt: TGTGCCAGCAGTAAACAGGGCCCCTACGAGCAGTACTTC
cdr3_aa: CASSKQGPYEQYF
j_call: TRBJ2-7
cdr3_length: 13
clone_size: NA
v_call: TRBV6-5
d_call: NA

cdr3_nt: TGTGCCAGCACCATGGAATTGGGTACTGAAGCTTTCTTT
cdr3_aa: CASTMELGTEAFF
j_call: TRBJ1-1
cdr3_length: 13
clone_size: NA
v_call: TRBV11-2
d_call: NA